This T cell receptor beta chain stems from a study of T-cell reconstitution after alpha-beta-depleted transplantation in children. Losses at the gene ends were 6 bases for V and 6 bases for J; bases not matched to a gene: 8. CDR1 is LGHNA and CDR2 is YNFKEQ in the germline V gene. The length of the CDR3 is 14 residues. The study, taken as a whole, reports: T-cell counts and diversity at one year following transplant were attributed mainly to newly produced T cells.

Unique molecular identifiers tagged the TCRbeta library. TCRdb independently ran MiXCR on the PCR reads; one entry per CDR3 protein. Of about 440,000 distinct CDR3 sequences in the sample, roughly 44% were seen once. This clonotype was seen a few times. Its specificity is unknown. This sequence joins TRBV4-2 and TRBJ2-1; 7 bases align to TRBD1. The sample was PBMCs, taken before TCRalphabeta/CD19-depleted stem cell transplant. The receptor was isolated from a girl aged 2-10 years with aplastic anemia, due to receive a stem cell transplant. CDR3 sequence reads: CASRRTGPGNEQFF. The CDR3 DNA reads TGTGCCAGCAGGCGGACAGGACCGGGCAATGAGCAGTTCTTC.